This T cell receptor (beta chain) was identified during a study of cytomegalovirus exposure and HLA in healthy donors. About the study: Some 200 million T cells yielded 100 million or so unique TCR beta sequences in earlier analysis. Study-wide points: Productive rates of about 87% or about 30% were seen for most TCR beta V segments in an earlier analysis. According to the study, 150 to 200 TCR beta chains were cytomegalovirus-associated. For presence/absence analyses, sequencing depth was assumed to be roughly uniform across donors.

The CDR3 has 13 residues. Trimming removed 0 bases at V and 4 bases at J, with 7 bases between. Germline loops: CDR1 GTSNPN, CDR2 SVGIG (reference sequence). PCR used 60 Vbeta primers and 13 Jbeta primers. The table came from immunoSEQ multiplex PCR; TCRdb's copy has only in-frame clones and leaves some out. Found here are about 160,000 clones, over 75% of them singletons; the top ten hold around 0.97%. Notes on this clone: No antigen is known for it.

Material for sequencing was PBMCs. The chain uses TRBV30 and TRBJ1-5; D remains unclear. This clonotype was obtained from a woman in her forties or fifties in good health and CMV-seropositive. CDR3 amino acids: CAWSVSQNQPQHF. As DNA, the CDR3 is TGTGCCTGGAGTGTGTCCCAGAATCAGCCCCAGCATTTT. The full variable domain, its missing parts supplied by reference TRBV30 and TRBJ1-5, is SQTIHQWPATLVQPVGSPLSLECTVEGTSNPNLYWYRQAAGRGLQLLFYSVGIGQISSEVPQNLSASRPQDRQFILSSKKLLLSDSGFYLCAWSVSQNQPQHFGDGTRLSIL.